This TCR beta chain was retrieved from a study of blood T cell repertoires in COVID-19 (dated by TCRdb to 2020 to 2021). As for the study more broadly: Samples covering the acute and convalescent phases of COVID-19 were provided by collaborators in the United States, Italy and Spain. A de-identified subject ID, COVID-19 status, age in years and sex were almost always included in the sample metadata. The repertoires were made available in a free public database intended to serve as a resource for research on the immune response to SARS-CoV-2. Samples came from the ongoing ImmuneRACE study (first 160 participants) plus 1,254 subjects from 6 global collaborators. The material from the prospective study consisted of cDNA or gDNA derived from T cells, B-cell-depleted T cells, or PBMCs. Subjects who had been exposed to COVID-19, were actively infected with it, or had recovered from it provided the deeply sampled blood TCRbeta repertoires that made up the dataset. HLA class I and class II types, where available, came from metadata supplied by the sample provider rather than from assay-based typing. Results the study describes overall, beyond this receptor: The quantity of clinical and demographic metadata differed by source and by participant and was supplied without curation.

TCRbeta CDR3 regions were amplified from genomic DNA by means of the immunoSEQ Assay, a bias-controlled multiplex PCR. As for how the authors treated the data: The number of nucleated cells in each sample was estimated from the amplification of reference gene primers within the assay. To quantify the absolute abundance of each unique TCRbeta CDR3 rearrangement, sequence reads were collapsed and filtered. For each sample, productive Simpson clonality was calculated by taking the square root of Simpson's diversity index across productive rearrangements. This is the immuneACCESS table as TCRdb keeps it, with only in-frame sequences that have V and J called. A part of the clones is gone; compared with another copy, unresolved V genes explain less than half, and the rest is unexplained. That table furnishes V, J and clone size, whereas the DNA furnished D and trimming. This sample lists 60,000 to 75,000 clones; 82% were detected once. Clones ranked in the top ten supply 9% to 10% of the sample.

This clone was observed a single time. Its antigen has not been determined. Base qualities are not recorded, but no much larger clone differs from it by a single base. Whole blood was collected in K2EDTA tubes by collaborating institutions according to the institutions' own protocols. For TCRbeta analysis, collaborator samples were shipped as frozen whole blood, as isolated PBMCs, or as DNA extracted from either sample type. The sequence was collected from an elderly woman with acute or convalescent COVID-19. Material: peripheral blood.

The CDR3 region has the sequence CASSLSGTGNGYTF. DNA sequence: TGTGCCAGCAGTTTATCGGGGACAGGCAATGGCTACACCTTC. This receptor chain uses TRBV6-6 and TRBJ1-2, with TRBD1 matching 8 junction bases. V has 4 bases trimmed and J has 6 bases trimmed; junction bases matching no gene number 7. CDR1 and CDR2 (MNHNY, SVGAGI) derive from the germline V gene (reference sequence). The CDR3 contains 14 residues, cysteine and phenylalanine counted. Here the CDR3 DNA is all that survives: 42 bases in frame from base 1.